These 8 T cell receptor beta chains were all obtained from the same sample, sequenced in a study of T-cell memory formation after mild COVID-19. TCRdb used MiXCR to reprocess the 5' RACE reads, holding one entry per CDR3 protein. The table lists fewer than 300,000 distinct CDR3 sequences, 18% of them singletons, with approximately 22% in the top ten. Sequenced sample: PBMCs or a T cell subset sorted from them (not recorded which). The origin of the receptors is a man between 18 and 35 years old who had mild COVID-19 (a few samples of this study predate the infection). Cell type and time point are not known.

This clonotype was picked up a small number of times. In nucleotides, the CDR3 is TGTGCCAGCAGTCACCCGGGACAGGGCACAGATACGCAGTATTTT. It yields the protein CASSHPGQGTDTQYF. The chain is built from TRBV6-6 and TRBJ2-3; 8 bases fit TRBD1. The J segment lost 1 base and the V segment lost 5 bases, leaving 5 bases of the junction unmatched. Germline-derived CDR1 and CDR2 are MNHNY and SVGAGI (reference sequence). This CDR3 region has 15 residues.

V and J are TRBV7-8 and TRBJ1-2; D gene unclear. Between the trimmed V and J ends, which lost 2 bases and 3 bases, there was a span of 22 bases. The germline V gene encodes CDR1 SGHVS and CDR2 FQNEAQ. This CDR3 contains 18 residues. Written as DNA, the CDR3 is TGTGCCAGCAGCTTAACAGTTTCCCCGCGGTCGGGTCACTATGGCTACACCTTC. This sequence encodes CASSLTVSPRSGHYGYTF.

The rearrangement joins TRBV12-3 or TRBV12-4 to TRBJ2-1, with D possibly being TRBD2 (7 bases). The CDR3 totals 14 residues. V dropped 7 bases and J dropped 7 bases, with 17 bases sitting between them. The CDR3 nucleotides are TGTGCCAGCACGACGGGGAGGGGGAGGAATGAGCAGTTCTTC. Translation: CASTTGRGRNEQFF.

J is TRBJ2-2 and V is TRBV7-2; D might be TRBD1 (5 bases). This CDR3 comprises 17 residues. Germline CDR1 SGHTA, CDR2 FQGNSA. Trimming pared 4 bases from V and 4 bases from J, leaving 19 bases between. The CDR3 loop reads CASSSTGALGSTGELFF. In nucleotides, the CDR3 is TGTGCCAGCAGCTCCACTGGGGCGCTGGGTTCCACCGGGGAGCTGTTTTTT.

V usage is TRBV18 and J usage is TRBJ1-5; perhaps TRBD1 as D (6 bases). Germline assignment: CDR1 KGHSH and CDR2 LQKENI. CDR3 length: 15 amino acids. Trimming took 3 bases from V and 2 from J, leaving 11 bases between them. The chain's CDR3 is CASSPNRVGNQPQHF. The CDR3 DNA reads as TGTGCCAGCTCACCCAACAGGGTTGGCAATCAGCCCCAGCATTTT.

This sequence joins TRBV25-1 and TRBJ1-5; 10 nucleotides match TRBD1. Germline CDR1 and CDR2: MGHDK and SYGVNS. J gave up 1 base and V 7 bases, and 4 bases lay outside the gene matches. The CDR3 is made up of 15 amino acids. CDR3 sequence reads: CASTGDRGSNQPQHF. In DNA, the CDR3 is TGTGCCAGCACAGGGGACAGGGGCAGCAATCAGCCCCAGCATTTT.

This clonotype was found a few times. J is TRBJ1-2 and V is TRBV6-2 or TRBV6-3; perhaps TRBD1 as D (5 bases). This CDR3 is 18 amino acids long. Germline V lookup: CDR1 MNHEY, CDR2 SVGEGT. V lost 0 bases and J 3 bases, leaving 20 bases between the germline ends. Here the CDR3 DNA reads TGTGCCAGCAGTTACTCGGAAGTCCCAGGGCCCAGGGACTATGGCTACACCTTC. Translation gives CASSYSEVPGPRDYGYTF.

This clonotype appeared a single time. CDR3 nucleotide sequence: TGTGCCAGCAGCTTAGACGGGAAGAAAGCTTTCTTT. This translates into CASSLDGKKAFF. The rearrangement links TRBV11-2 to TRBJ1-1; D remains unclear. The CDR3 runs 12 residues. Trimming pared 0 bases from V and 9 bases from J, leaving 8 bases between. Per the germline V gene, CDR1 is SGHAT and CDR2 is FQNNGV.